This T cell receptor (beta chain) was recorded in a study of T cell responses to AZD1222 COVID-19 vaccine. General study points: Seropositive status at baseline applied to only a handful of AZD1222 recipients. Nearly half of unique spike-specific TCRs reportedly avoided B.1.351 and B.1.1.7 mutated regions.

Worth noting for this clone: Its antigen remains unknown.

Some clones are missing from TCRdb's copy, which holds only in-frame ones; the method was immunoSEQ multiplex PCR. The table shows roughly 120,000 clones, with roughly 88% occurring only once. Germline-derived CDR1 and CDR2 are MDHEN and SYDVKM. The length of the CDR3 is 17 residues. Trimming took off 8 bases at V and 5 bases at J, with 27 bases between the two ends. The V and J genes are TRBV28 and TRBJ2-5; a weak D match, TRBD1 (6 bases). This specimen was peripheral blood, taken on day 0 of AZD1222 vaccination. The TCR comes from an adult in good health. The CDR3 sequence is CASSDRDITSLGETQYF. CDR3 DNA: TGTGCCAGCTCCGACCGGGACATAACCTCTCTTGGGGAGACCCAGTACTTC.